This T cell receptor beta chain came from a study of cytomegalovirus exposure and HLA in healthy donors (dated by TCRdb to about 2017). Regarding the research as a whole: An earlier analysis of 587 of the donors reported 276 Gb of sequence data and 117 million unique TCR beta sequences obtained from some 200 million T cells. In the later analysis, no new phenotypic data were used to find candidate immune exposures; instead, reliance was placed on TCR beta sequences and their occurrence across donors. In a later genetic analysis, genome-wide SNP genotypes for about 65% of the roughly 670 donors were used, and that subset was treated as a discovery cohort. Roughly five DR-DQ haplotypes were handled as single units for association and clustering, since linkage in the cohort was strong. Besides the first cohort of around 700 subjects, a separate validation cohort made up of some 110 different subjects was used. Among the approximately 420 genotyped donors, roughly 80% belonged to the genetic ancestry cluster associated with self-reported Caucasian donors. The study used immunosequencing to profile the T cell repertoires of 600 to 850 subjects and linked those repertoires to cytomegalovirus serostatus. In an earlier analysis of roughly 540 of the donors, high-throughput TCR beta sequencing was used to judge whether each TCR beta V gene segment behaved as functional or pseudogenic. Class I and class II HLA loci were covered by the typing at four-digit resolution. Every repertoire in the discovery cohort had been generated on one and the same sequencing platform. A later analysis re-examined previously published TCR beta repertoires from more than 550 donors and added high-resolution HLA genotyping to investigate patterns of TCR occurrence. The study aimed to test whether signatures of past pathogen exposure could be identified by cataloging public T cell receptors. Donor age, sex, ethnicity and CMV serostatus were compiled together with the repertoire data. Among 350 to 400 genotyped donors of the cohort, an average of about 240,000 unique TCR beta nucleotide sequences were sequenced per donor, roughly 20% of them non-productive. Typing coverage varied by locus: roughly 629-640 donors for A, B, C, DRB1 and DQB1; approximately 500 for DQA1; approximately 570 for DPA1; approximately 470 for DPB1. To predict cytomegalovirus infection status, the study combined high-throughput TCR immunosequencing, statistical association of individual TCRs with disease status, and machine learning. An early release that covered about 600 HLA-typed donors contained 250 to 350 gigabases of sequencing data and 80 million or so unique TCR sequences.

Note on this clone: Its target antigen remains unknown. Within one base of it there is no much larger clone, and no base qualities were kept.

CDR1 and CDR2 were assigned from the germline V gene as MNHNS and SASEGT. The CDR3 measures 11 amino acids from cysteine to phenylalanine. The read is trimmed to its CDR3 DNA, 33 bases read in frame from base 1. Deletion took 7 bases off V and 5 bases off J, with a span of 5 bases between the germline ends. The library was made by the immunoSEQ multiplex PCR assay. For the multiplex PCR, a mixture combining 60 forward primers for TCR Vbeta segments and 13 reverse primers for TCR Jbeta segments was used. The CDR3 region of rearranged TCR beta genes was amplified from genomic DNA by a multiplex PCR assay. Amplified TCR beta libraries were sequenced as 87-base-pair reads on the Illumina HiSeq System. In the authors' own workflow: A later analysis counted tens of millions of unique TCR beta chains across the 670 or so repertoires, and 9.5 million to 11 million of these chains were shared by at least two donors. A nearest-neighbor algorithm error-corrected the raw reads and collapsed the reads into unique sequences, merging closely related sequences to remove PCR and sequencing errors. To assign V, D and J gene segments, CDR3 sequences were aligned to IMGT reference sequences. For a sequence to be retained, a match of at least six nucleotides to both a V gene segment and a J gene segment was required. A rearrangement was called productive if the CDR3 had no stop codons and remained in frame with V and J, and every other rearrangement was called non-productive. Following IMGT convention, CDR3 was defined as the stretch from the second conserved V-encoded cysteine up to the conserved J-encoded phenylalanine. The earlier analysis of 500 to 750 of the donors excluded any sequence lacking an unambiguous match to a single V gene segment. An earlier analysis of 587 of the donors classified V segments as functional when productive rearrangements were above 56.7% and as segregating when the standard deviation between donors was above 5%. To diagnose cytomegalovirus status from the catalog of TCR beta chain sequences, a statistical classification framework was built. A later analysis assigned V and J genes by comparing TCR nucleotide sequences with IMGT/GENE-DB human TR gene sequences. Using the TCRdist pipeline, a later analysis assigned CDR3 sequences along with most-parsimonious VDJ recombination scenarios. A later analysis defined each TCR beta chain by its CDR3 amino acid sequence plus V-gene family, and excluded reads lacking a unique V-gene family. As a way to deal with suspected cross-contamination and a sequencing artifact, a later analysis dropped 500 to 700 nucleotide sequences that were highly shared and had low generation probability. In a later analysis, a clonal expansion index for each public chain was calculated from normalized within-repertoire ranks of inferred template counts. In a later analysis, generation probabilities were computed using a VDJ recombination model fitted to out-of-frame rearrangements, and the results were checked against IGoR. In a later analysis, TCR-TCR, TCR-HLA and TCR-CMV co-occurrence was scored with hypergeometric tests, and a repertoire-size bias correction was applied to TCR pairs. To estimate false discovery rates, a later analysis permuted the HLA or CMV assignments 20 times. A later analysis grouped co-occurring TCRs with DBSCAN, adding TCRdist sequence similarity when clustering within HLA-allele-positive subsets. For co-occurrence clustering, repertoires with fewer than 30,000 or more than 120,000 public chains were excluded, along with 5 or 6 repertoires with anomalous nucleotide sharing. TCRdb took over this immuneACCESS table, retaining in-frame rearrangements with V and J assigned. Such tables are incomplete; in checked studies, under half of the missing clones stem from an unresolved V gene, and the remainder is unexplained. V, J and clone size reflect that table, while D and trimming were determined from the DNA. In this sample the table shows under 130,000 clones, over 60% of which occur a single time. The ten largest make up roughly 4.9% of the sample.

The cohort was made up of approximately 670 healthy bone marrow donors. Cohort members were all nominally healthy when sampled, although unrecorded immune exposures were likely present. The donor tested CMV seropositive and was one of the 289 seropositive cohort members. A peripheral blood sample was collected from each donor, and TCR beta sequencing was performed on peripheral blood mononuclear cells. The Qiagen DNeasy Blood Extraction Kit was used to extract genomic DNA from the blood cell samples. The investigation overall reported the following: Linkage disequilibrium might explain the correlated functional status among segregating V segments, but an unknown experimental factor could not be ruled out. Several of the top co-occurrence clusters appeared to be linked to parvovirus B19, influenza, CMV and Epstein-Barr virus, according to a later analysis. A further reported finding was that TCR beta sequences accurately predicted the HLA-A and HLA-B alleles for most subjects in the first cohort. In the study, 164 TCR beta chains were listed as associated with cytomegalovirus. Assigning TCR associations to individual alleles was difficult when HLA alleles, especially DR and DQ, strongly co-occurred. The authors suggested that the approach could potentially be generalized to other disease states and immunological phenotypes. At a false discovery rate of 0.05, a later analysis linked 16,000 or so TCR beta sequences to specific HLA alleles. Broadly in line with IMGT annotations, most TCR beta V segments showed up in productive rearrangements about 87% or about 30% of the time in an earlier analysis of under 700 of the donors. In a later analysis, the rate of TCR association differed among HLA loci, with DRB1 alleles having the most associated TCRs and HLA-C alleles having the fewest. CMV serostatus was the only immune exposure information available for the cohort. In a later analysis, most CMV-associated TCR beta chains were found to appear HLA-restricted, with HLA associations seemingly driven largely by CMV exposure. Because counts were too low, about 17 rarely observed V segments, including chromosome 9 orphons, were excluded from the earlier analysis of 587 of the donors. In both the original and validation cohorts, the classifier was reported to diagnose cytomegalovirus status with high specificity and sensitivity. In vitro tests confirmed that a few of the cytomegalovirus-associated TCR beta chains recognize cytomegalovirus antigens. Across donors, most TCR sequences were observed very rarely, whereas some public TCRs were present in many individuals. Because HLA typing was unavailable for some donors at each locus, only the typed subset was used in association tests. Some IMGT-functional V segments, including TRBV6-2 and TRBV6-3, could not be told apart with the 87-base-pair reads, so those segments were excluded. This cohort had only TCR beta chains sequenced, and the lack of alpha or paired-chain data limited which features could be detected. A cluster of highly shared sequence variants was judged likely to be a technical artifact of the sequencing pipeline. According to a later genetic analysis, donors in an Asian-associated ancestry cluster had fewer N-insertions in productive TCRs than the approximately 630-donor mean. An association between a missense DCLRE1C variant and V-gene and J-gene trimming of TCR beta chains was found in a later genetic analysis and replicated in an independent cohort. Roughly uniform sequencing depth across donors was assumed in presence/absence analyses, although this assumption may not hold. In a later analysis, HLA-associated TCR beta chains showed more clonal expansion and lower generation probabilities than non-associated chains that were equally common.

The rearrangement joined TRBV6-1 to TRBJ1-4; the D gene identity is not certain. Input material: PBMCs. The TCR comes from a female donor in good health and CMV-seropositive. At the DNA level, the sequence is TGTGCCAGCACCCTAAATGAAAAACTGTTTTTT. The resulting protein is CASTLNEKLFF.